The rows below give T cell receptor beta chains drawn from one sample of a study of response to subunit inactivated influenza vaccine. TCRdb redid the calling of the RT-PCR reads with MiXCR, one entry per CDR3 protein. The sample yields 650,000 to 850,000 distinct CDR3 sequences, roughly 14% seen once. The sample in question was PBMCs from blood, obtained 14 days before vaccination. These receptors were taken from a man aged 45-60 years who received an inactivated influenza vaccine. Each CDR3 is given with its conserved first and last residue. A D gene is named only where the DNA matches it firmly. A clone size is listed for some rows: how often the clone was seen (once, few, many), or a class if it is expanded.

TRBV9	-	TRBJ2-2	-	CASSVGNPNTGELFF	TGTGCCAGCAGCGTAGGGAACCCTAACACCGGGGAGCTGTTTTTT
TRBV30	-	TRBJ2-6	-	CAWSVLPVSGANVLTF	TGTGCCTGGAGTGTACTGCCGGTCTCTGGGGCCAACGTCCTGACTTTC
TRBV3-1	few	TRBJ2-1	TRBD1	CASSPVQGGYNEQFF	TGTGCCAGCAGCCCCGTACAGGGGGGATACAATGAGCAGTTCTTC
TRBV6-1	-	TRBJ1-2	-	CASSESLNYGYTF	TGTGCCAGCAGTGAATCCCTTAACTATGGCTACACCTTC
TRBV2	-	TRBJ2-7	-	CASSESGDAAYF	TGTGCCAGCAGTGAATCTGGGGACGCTGCGTACTTC
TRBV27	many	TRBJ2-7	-	CASSTNLREQYF	TGTGCCAGCAGTACCAACCTACGAGAGCAGTACTTC
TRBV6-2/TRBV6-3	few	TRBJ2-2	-	CASSYPRRLPIRLNTGELFF	TGTGCCAGCAGTTACCCGAGAAGACTACCGATCCGCTTGAACACCGGGGAGCTGTTTTTT
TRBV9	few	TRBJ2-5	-	CASSVATGEWETQYF	TGTGCCAGCAGCGTAGCGACGGGAGAGTGGGAGACCCAGTACTTC
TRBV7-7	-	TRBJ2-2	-	CASSSGRTNTGELFF	TGTGCCAGCAGCTCTGGACGGACGAACACCGGGGAGCTGTTTTTT
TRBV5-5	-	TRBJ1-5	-	CASSLDWGSGQPQHF	TGTGCCAGCAGCTTGGATTGGGGGTCTGGTCAGCCCCAGCATTTT
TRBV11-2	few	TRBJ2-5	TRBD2	CASSVSGGRETQYF	TGTGCCAGCAGCGTCAGCGGGGGGCGGGAGACCCAGTACTTC
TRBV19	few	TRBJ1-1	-	CASSVEMPATEAFF	TGTGCCAGTAGTGTTGAGATGCCCGCGACTGAAGCTTTCTTT
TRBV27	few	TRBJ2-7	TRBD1	CASSPGLGQVGYEQYF	TGTGCCAGCAGCCCCGGTTTGGGACAGGTGGGGTACGAGCAGTACTTC
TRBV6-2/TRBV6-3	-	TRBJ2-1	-	CASSYQVYGQFF	TGTGCCAGCAGTTACCAAGTCTACGGGCAGTTCTTC
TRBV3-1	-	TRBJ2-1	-	CASSLAATPANEQFF	TGTGCCAGCAGCCTCGCGGCAACCCCTGCCAATGAGCAGTTCTTC
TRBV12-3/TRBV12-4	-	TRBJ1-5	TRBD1	CASSSGQGLQPQHF	TGTGCCAGCAGTAGTGGACAGGGCCTACAGCCCCAGCATTTT
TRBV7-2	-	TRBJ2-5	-	CASSSGRNGPQETQYF	TGTGCCAGCAGCTCCGGACGTAACGGACCCCAAGAGACCCAGTACTTC
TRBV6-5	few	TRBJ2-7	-	CASSYSTQGGYEQYF	TGTGCCAGCAGTTACTCGACGCAGGGGGGATACGAGCAGTACTTC
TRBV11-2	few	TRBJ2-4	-	CASSLGAFVGVAKNIQYF	TGTGCCAGCAGCTTAGGGGCGTTTGTAGGAGTAGCCAAAAACATTCAGTACTTC
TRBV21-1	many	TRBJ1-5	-	CASTDRNSNQPQHF	TGTGCCAGCACCGACAGAAATAGCAATCAGCCCCAGCATTTT
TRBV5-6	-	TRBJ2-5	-	CASSKWQSSQGETQYF	TGTGCCAGCAGTAAATGGCAGTCCAGCCAGGGAGAGACCCAGTACTTC
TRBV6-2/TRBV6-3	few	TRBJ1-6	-	CASSYSTAGRNSPLHF	TGTGCCAGCAGTTACTCGACGGCGGGAAGAAATTCACCCCTCCACTTT
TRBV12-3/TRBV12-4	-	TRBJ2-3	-	CASSLGTAADTQYF	TGTGCCAGCAGTTTAGGGACAGCCGCAGATACGCAGTATTTT
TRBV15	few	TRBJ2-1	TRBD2	CATSGRTSGGIEQFF	TGTGCCACCAGCGGGAGGACTAGCGGGGGAATTGAGCAGTTCTTC
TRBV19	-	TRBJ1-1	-	CASSSWENTEAFF	TGTGCCAGTAGCAGCTGGGAGAACACTGAAGCTTTCTTT
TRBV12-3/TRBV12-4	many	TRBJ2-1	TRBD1	CASSPGQVVYEQFF	TGTGCCAGCAGTCCAGGACAGGTTGTTTATGAGCAGTTCTTC
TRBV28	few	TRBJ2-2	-	CASRQGSNTGELFF	TGTGCCAGCAGACAAGGTTCAAACACCGGGGAGCTGTTTTTT
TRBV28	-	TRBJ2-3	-	CASSPSPPDSYTQYF	TGTGCCAGCAGTCCATCCCCGCCGGACTCTTATACGCAGTATTTT
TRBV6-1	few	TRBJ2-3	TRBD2	CASSRGLGSTDTQYF	TGTGCCAGCAGTCGTGGACTAGGGAGCACAGATACGCAGTATTTT
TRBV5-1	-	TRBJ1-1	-	CASSSPDGEAFF	TGCGCCAGCAGCTCCCCGGACGGTGAAGCTTTCTTT
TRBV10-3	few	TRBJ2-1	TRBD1	CAIRPGQENNEQFF	TGTGCCATCAGGCCGGGACAGGAGAACAATGAGCAGTTCTTC